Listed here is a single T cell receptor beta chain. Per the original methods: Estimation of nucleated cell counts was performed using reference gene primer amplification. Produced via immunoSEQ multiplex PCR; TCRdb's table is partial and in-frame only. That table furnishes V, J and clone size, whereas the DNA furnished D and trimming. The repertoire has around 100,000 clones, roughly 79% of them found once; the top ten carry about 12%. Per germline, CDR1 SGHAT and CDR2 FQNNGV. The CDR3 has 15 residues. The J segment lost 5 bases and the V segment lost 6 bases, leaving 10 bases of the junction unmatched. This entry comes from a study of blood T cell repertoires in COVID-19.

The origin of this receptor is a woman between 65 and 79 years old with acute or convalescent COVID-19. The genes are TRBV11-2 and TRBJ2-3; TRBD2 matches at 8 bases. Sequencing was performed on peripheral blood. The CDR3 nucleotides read TGTGCCAGCAGTCCTATGACGGGGGGGCAAGATACGCAGTATTTT. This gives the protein CASSPMTGGQDTQYF.